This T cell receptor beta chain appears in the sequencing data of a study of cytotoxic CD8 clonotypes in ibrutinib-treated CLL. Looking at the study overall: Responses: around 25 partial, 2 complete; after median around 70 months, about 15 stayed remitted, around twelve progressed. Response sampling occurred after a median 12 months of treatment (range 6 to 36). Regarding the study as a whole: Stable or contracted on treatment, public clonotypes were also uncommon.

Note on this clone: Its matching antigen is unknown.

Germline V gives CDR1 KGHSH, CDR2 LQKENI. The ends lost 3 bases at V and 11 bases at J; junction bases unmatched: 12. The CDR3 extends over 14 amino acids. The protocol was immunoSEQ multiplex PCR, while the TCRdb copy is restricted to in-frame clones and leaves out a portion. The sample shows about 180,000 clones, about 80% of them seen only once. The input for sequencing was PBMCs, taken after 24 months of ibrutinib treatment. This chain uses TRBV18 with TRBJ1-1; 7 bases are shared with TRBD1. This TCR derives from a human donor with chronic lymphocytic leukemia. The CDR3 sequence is CASSPGTDWFGAFF. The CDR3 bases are TGTGCCAGCTCACCTGGGACAGATTGGTTTGGGGCTTTCTTT.